This T cell receptor (beta chain) was captured in a study of OX40 agonist ivuxolimab in advanced cancers. Findings and caveats of the study: In general, CD8+ T cells held more expanded clones than CD4+ did, on average.

Note on this clone: Its specificity is not known.

Clones were read by immunoSEQ multiplex PCR, and TCRdb kept only the in-frame ones, dropping some. The sample records over 80,000 clones, roughly 90% being singletons. This CDR3 has 13 residues. Germline V gene data show CDR1 as MDHEN and CDR2 as SYDVKM. The ends were cut back, 3 bases at V and 1 base at J, with 6 bases in the middle. This rearrangement joins TRBV28 to TRBJ1-1; unclear D gene. The specimen comprised CD4+ or CD8+ T cells sorted from blood, sampled in a trial of the OX40 agonist ivuxolimab. The sequence came from an adult with an advanced solid tumor such as melanoma, head and neck, liver or kidney cancer. The CDR3 is CASSLVGNTEAFF. CDR3 DNA: TGTGCCAGCAGTTTGGTCGGGAACACTGAAGCTTTCTTT.